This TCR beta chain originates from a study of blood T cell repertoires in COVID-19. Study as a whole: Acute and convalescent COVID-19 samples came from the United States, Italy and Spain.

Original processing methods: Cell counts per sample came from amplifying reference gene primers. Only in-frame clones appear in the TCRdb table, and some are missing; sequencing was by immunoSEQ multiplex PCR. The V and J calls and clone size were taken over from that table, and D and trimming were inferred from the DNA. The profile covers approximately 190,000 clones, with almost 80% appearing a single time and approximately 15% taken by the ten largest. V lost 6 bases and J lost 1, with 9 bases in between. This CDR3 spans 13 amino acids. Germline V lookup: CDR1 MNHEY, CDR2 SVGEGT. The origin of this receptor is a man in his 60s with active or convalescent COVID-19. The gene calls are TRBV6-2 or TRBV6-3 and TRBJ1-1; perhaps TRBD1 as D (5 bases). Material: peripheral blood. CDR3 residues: CASSAQGNTEAFF. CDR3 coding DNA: TGTGCCAGCAGCGCCCAGGGGAACACTGAAGCTTTCTTT.